This T cell receptor beta chain is drawn from a study of T and B cells in COVID-19 patients (TCRdb year 2020). Regarding the study in general: In this study, adaptive immunity was profiled in COVID-19 patients who either had active infection or had recovered, using TRB and IGH repertoire sequencing of peripheral blood. A recovered cohort comprised roughly 19 patients contributing roughly 20 samples, mostly after mild to moderate COVID-19 managed as outpatients. Critical illness requiring mechanical ventilation or ECMO was present in three fifths of the roughly 20 patients in the active-infection cohort. The recovered cohort had a median age of about 34 years, compared with approximately 67 years in the active-infection cohort. Comorbidities linked to unfavorable COVID-19 outcome were present in 18 of 20 patients in the active-infection cohort. The TCR and BCR sequence repository comprised more than 30 patients and approximately 69 time points, with over 7 million TCR sequences analysed. Two patients belonged to both the recovered and active cohorts because samples were available from active disease and after recovery. As many as 9 follow-up blood samples were collected from each patient, and in some individuals these samples spanned different disease stages. Repertoire analyses used an age-matched reference group of roughly 39 healthy donors who were negative for COVID-19 antibodies as the comparison.

V is reduced by 0 bases and J by 5 bases, leaving a spacing of 13 bases between them. Reading the germline V gene gives CDR1 MNHEY and CDR2 SVGEGT. From cysteine to phenylalanine, the CDR3 is 15 amino acids long. The CDR3 DNA has 45 bases and is translated from base 1. Genomic DNA extracted from blood, in amounts of roughly 220-550 ng, served as the starting material for amplifying TRB repertoires. The instrument given in TCRdb is Illumina MiSeq. Multiplex PCR with BIOMED2 TRB-A/B primer pools was used to amplify TRB rearrangements. Illumina-compatible adapters and 7-nucleotide sample barcodes were attached to the amplicons in two consecutive PCRs. All library PCRs used Phusion HS II polymerase. The amplicons were purified from gel with the NucleoSpin Gel and PCR Clean-up kit, measured on Qubit, and then pooled at about 4 nM. The quality of the amplicon pool was checked on an Agilent 2100 Bioanalyzer prior to Illumina next-generation sequencing. As for how the authors treated the data: MiXCR 3.0.8 with the default MiXCR reference library was used to annotate TRB rearrangements. Non-productive reads and sequences with fewer than 2 reads were excluded, and each unique CDR3 nucleotide sequence counted as one clone. Clonality, diversity, richness and V-J gene usage were calculated in R 3.5.1. GLIPH2 was used to cluster TCRs by CDR3 similarity, and OLGA was used to calculate generation probabilities. GLIPH2 clusters were kept only if they contained at least four unique TCR clonotypes found in at least three individuals. TCRdb trimmed public reads at Q25 via fastp, called clones via MiXCR and kept in-frame beta chains. Each CDR3 protein gets just one entry, which takes the most common genes and DNA from the rows behind it. What appears here as the V and J calls and clone size reflects TCRdb's work, not the paper's. In all, the sample holds thousands of distinct CDR3 sequences, and 25% to 35% of those were seen once. 24% of the sample lies in the top ten.

Points the paper makes about the study in general: Specific T cell subsets (CD4+/Treg/CD8+) and sorted SARS-CoV-2-responsive or tetramer+ T cells had not yet been sequenced, and these experiments were ongoing. The reported TCR clusters were said to need prospective validation before any clinical use. In patients with COVID-19, the usage of TRBV/TRBJ genes was reported to be strongly skewed. A total of 2,000 to 2,500 TCR clusters were exclusive to the recovered cohort, and 25 to 40 of those clusters were low-pGen clusters. Blood samples obtained from mildly ill patients during symptoms, as well as early samples obtained from severe cases, were available only in scarce numbers. The cohort was considered too small to assess HLA contributions to COVID-19 susceptibility or severity. In active COVID-19, TRB repertoires were highly clonal, while at recovery, diversity and richness increased above the levels seen in healthy donors.

This clonotype was counted only a few times. No cognate antigen has been identified for it. Base qualities are not at hand, and no much larger clone is one base apart. The TCR originated in a human donor who had recovered from COVID-19. The sample taken for sequencing was blood. The chain uses TRBV6-2 or TRBV6-3 and TRBJ2-5, with a tentative D gene TRBD2 over 6 matching bases. The DNA sequence reads TGTGCCAGCAGTTACTCAACCGGGGGATCGGAGACCCAGTACTTC. Translated, this is CASSYSTGGSETQYF.